The clone carrying this T cell receptor (beta chain) is judged medium-sized. This record comes from a study of molecular identifiers for immune sequencing clone quantification. About the study: RNA, taken in replicates from approximately 20,000 or 100,000 naive CD8 cells, was split five ways, with four sequenced.

Germline CDR1 is MGHDK and CDR2 is SYGVNS. There are 13 residues in the CDR3. V was clipped by 0 bases and J by 2 bases, with 5 bases between them. Generation of bulk TCR libraries relied on previously described methods and listed TCR primers. TCRdb independently ran MiXCR on the PCR reads; one entry per CDR3 protein. The table has approximately 35,000 distinct CDR3 sequences, about a fifth seen once. Naive CD8 T cells were sorted, and the gate applied was CD8+CD4-CCR7+CD45RA+. The chain employs TRBV25-1 and TRBJ2-7; D is unresolved. This clonotype was sampled from a human donor in good health. Some libraries in this study had Jurkat cell RNA spiked in. Sequenced material: naive CD8+ T cells from blood, with Jurkat cell RNA spiked in. Subset in this sample: FACS-sorted CD8+CD4-CCR7+CD45RA+ naive T cells. The CDR3 here is CASSEYLTYEQYF. The CDR3, as DNA: TGTGCCAGCAGTGAATACCTGACCTACGAGCAGTACTTC.